Included here is one T cell receptor beta chain sequence, with context. Its target is unknown. There are 12 residues in the CDR3. Germline V lookup: CDR1 MNHEY, CDR2 SMNVEV (reference sequence). V lost 6 bases and J lost 2, with 7 bases in between. Produced via immunoSEQ multiplex PCR; TCRdb's table is partial and in-frame only. This table has fewer than 40,000 clones, about 93% appearing once. The data originate from a study of regulatory dendritic cells for organ transplantation. Overall study findings and caveats: Memory CD8+ clonal expansion seemed more limited with regulatory than mature dendritic cells.

The receptor's source is a human donor in good health. This chain links TRBV27 with TRBJ1-2; D gene unclear. Sequencing was carried out using naive CD8+ T cells from blood. Subset indicated: CD45RA+ naive T cells. Written as DNA, the CDR3 is TGTGCCAGCAGACGAGGAAACTATGGCTACACCTTC. Encoded protein: CASRRGNYGYTF.